What follows are 11 T cell receptor beta chains derived from one specimen sequenced in a study of cytomegalovirus exposure and HLA in healthy donors. The table came from immunoSEQ multiplex PCR; TCRdb's copy has only in-frame clones and leaves some out. The repertoire includes 120,000 or so clones, 75% to 90% of them detected once, and 1.5% to 2.5% sits in the top ten. Sequencing was carried out using PBMCs. These receptors all come from a woman aged 18-29 years in good health and CMV-seronegative.

The gene calls are TRBV19 and TRBJ2-1; TRBD2 agrees at 8 bases. The V segment lost 5 bases and the J segment 1 base; nucleotides outside the gene matches: 10. The CDR3 sequence is 17 residues long. Looked up from germline, CDR1 is LNHDA and CDR2 is SQIVND (reference sequence). The CDR3 region is CASSSSPGTRSYNEQFF. The CDR3 DNA reads as TGTGCCAGTAGTTCATCGCCCGGGACTAGATCCTACAATGAGCAGTTCTTC.

The chain uses TRBV28 and TRBJ2-5, with 8 nucleotides matching TRBD2. Trimming removed 6 bases from V and 3 bases from J; junction bases left unmatched: 12. This CDR3 region has 16 residues. Germline loops: CDR1 MDHEN, CDR2 SYDVKM. The CDR3 DNA reads as TGTGCCAGCAGCCCCTGGGGAGCGGGAGCGAAAGAGACCCAGTACTTC. This encodes CASSPWGAGAKETQYF.

This rearrangement joins TRBV5-6 to TRBJ2-1; 9 nucleotides agree with TRBD1. Germline assignment: CDR1 SGHDT and CDR2 YYEEEE. The CDR3 loop spans 15 amino acids. V lost 0 bases, J lost 7 bases, and 5 bases stayed unmatched. CDR3 amino acids: CASSLVGQGSNEQFF. In nucleotides, the CDR3 is TGTGCCAGCAGCTTGGTGGGACAGGGTTCGAATGAGCAGTTCTTC.

This chain links TRBV27 with TRBJ2-3; the match to TRBD1 covers 7 bases. Looked up from germline, CDR1 is MNHEY and CDR2 is SMNVEV (reference sequence). J gave up 1 base and V 4 bases, and 5 bases lay outside the gene matches. The CDR3 sequence is 15 residues long. This CDR3 reads CASSYRTGGTDTQYF. The CDR3 coding sequence is TGTGCCAGCAGTTACAGGACAGGAGGCACAGATACGCAGTATTTT.

This rearrangement joins TRBV5-4 to TRBJ2-7; 12 nucleotides match TRBD2. Per the germline V gene, CDR1 is SGHNT and CDR2 is YYREEE (reference sequence). The CDR3 covers 15 residues. Germline trimming cut 0 bases from V and 5 bases from J; bases unmatched to any gene: 3. The CDR3 nucleotides are TGTGCCAGCAGCTTGGATGGACTAGCGGGAAACGAGCAGTACTTC. Translated, it gives CASSLDGLAGNEQYF.

This chain links TRBV11-2 with TRBJ1-2; weak D call: TRBD1 (5 bases). Between the trimmed V and J ends, which lost 5 bases and 6 bases, there was a span of 16 bases. Germline V gene sequence: CDR1 SGHAT, CDR2 FQNNGV. CDR3 length: 14 residues. This CDR3 reads CASSLSGAAHGYTF. CDR3 bases: TGTGCCAGCAGCCTTAGTGGGGCGGCCCATGGCTACACCTTC.

For this clone: The sample contains more than one DNA sequence encoding this CDR3. The rearrangement uses TRBV30 and TRBJ2-5, with 10 positions matching TRBD1. V shed 2 bases, J shed 5 bases, and the junction held 8 bases outside the gene matches. From germline, CDR1 is GTSNPN and CDR2 SVGIG (reference sequence). The CDR3 runs to 15 residues. The CDR3 protein is CAWSPGQGGFETQYF. CDR3 DNA sequence: TGTGCCTGGAGTCCAGGACAGGGGGGTTTCGAGACCCAGTACTTC.

The V gene is TRBV4-1, the J gene TRBJ2-7, with unresolved D. The V and J ends lost 4 bases and 1 base respectively, with 23 bases between them. Germline V lookup: CDR1 MGHRA, CDR2 YSYEKL. The CDR3 length is 18 residues. CDR3 loop: CASSPIFGTPHDSYEQYF. CDR3 bases: TGCGCCAGCAGCCCAATCTTCGGTACCCCTCACGATTCCTACGAGCAGTACTTC.

CDR3 residues: CASSSGWGNQPQHF. The CDR3 DNA sequence: TGTGCCAGCAGTTCCGGGTGGGGCAATCAGCCCCAGCATTTT. The chain combines TRBV5-6 with TRBJ1-5; no clear D gene. Germline values: CDR1 SGHDT, CDR2 YYEEEE. The V end lost 5 bases, the J end lost 2 bases, and 11 bases lay between the germline ends. This CDR3 spans 14 amino acids.

The chain uses TRBV29-1 and TRBJ2-5, with 16 bases identical to TRBD2. Germline trimming cut 4 bases from V and 4 bases from J; bases unmatched to any gene: 6. CDR1 SQVTM and CDR2 ANQGSEA come from the germline V gene. This CDR3 is built from 16 residues. The CDR3 region has the DNA TGCAGCGTTGTGGGACTAGCGGGAGGGCCCGGAGAGACCCAGTACTTC. The encoded protein is CSVVGLAGGPGETQYF.

V is TRBV7-8 and J is TRBJ1-2; no clear D. This CDR3 spans 11 amino acids. V lost 3 bases and J lost 10, with 9 bases in between. From germline, CDR1 is SGHVS and CDR2 FQNEAQ. The CDR3 here is CASSFGPYYTF. CDR3 in DNA: TGTGCCAGCAGCTTCGGTCCCTACTACACCTTC.